Detailed here is one T cell receptor beta chain. The CDR3 loop spans 17 amino acids. Germline CDR1 and CDR2: SEHNR and FQNEAQ (reference sequence). After removal of 7 bases from V and 0 bases from J, the junction contained 14 bases not matched to a gene. The protocol was immunoSEQ multiplex PCR, while the TCRdb copy is restricted to in-frame clones and leaves out a portion. The profile shows tens of thousands of clones, roughly 80% of them singletons. The data are from a study of PD-L1 blockade in urothelial cancer. Noted time point: pretreatment peripheral blood. For each patient, 1 to 8 samples were obtained, pretreatment and on-treatment.

The source material was PBMCs, sampled around atezolizumab (anti-PD-L1) treatment. The chain uses TRBV7-9 and TRBJ1-1; 7 nucleotides line up with TRBD1. This sequence was found in a man in his forties with urothelial cancer. The CDR3 loop is CASTPGQSGKMNTEAFF. In DNA, the CDR3 is TGTGCCAGCACCCCGGGACAGTCAGGGAAAATGAACACTGAAGCTTTCTTT.